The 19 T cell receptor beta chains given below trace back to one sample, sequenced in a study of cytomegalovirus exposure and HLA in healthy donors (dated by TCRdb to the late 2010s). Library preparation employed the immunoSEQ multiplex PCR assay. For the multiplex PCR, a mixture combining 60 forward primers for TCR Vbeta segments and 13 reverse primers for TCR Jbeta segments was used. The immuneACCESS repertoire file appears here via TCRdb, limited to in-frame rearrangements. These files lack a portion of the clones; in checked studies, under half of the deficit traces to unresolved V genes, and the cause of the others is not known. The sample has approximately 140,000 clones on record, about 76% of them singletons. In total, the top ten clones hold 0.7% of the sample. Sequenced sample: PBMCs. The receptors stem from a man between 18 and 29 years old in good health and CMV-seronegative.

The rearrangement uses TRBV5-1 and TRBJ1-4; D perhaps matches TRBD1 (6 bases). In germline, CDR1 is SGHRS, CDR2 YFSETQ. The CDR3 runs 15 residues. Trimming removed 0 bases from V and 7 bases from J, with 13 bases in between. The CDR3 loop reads CASSLVSGAGEKLFF. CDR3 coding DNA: TGCGCCAGCAGCTTGGTGTCAGGGGCCGGTGAAAAACTGTTTTTT.

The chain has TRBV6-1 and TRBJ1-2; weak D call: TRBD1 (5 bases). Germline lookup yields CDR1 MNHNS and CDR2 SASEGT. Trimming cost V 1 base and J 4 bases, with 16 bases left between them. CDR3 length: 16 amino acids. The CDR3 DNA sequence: TGTGCCAGCAGTGAAGACGGAACAGGACGGCCCTATGGCTACACCTTC. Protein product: CASSEDGTGRPYGYTF.

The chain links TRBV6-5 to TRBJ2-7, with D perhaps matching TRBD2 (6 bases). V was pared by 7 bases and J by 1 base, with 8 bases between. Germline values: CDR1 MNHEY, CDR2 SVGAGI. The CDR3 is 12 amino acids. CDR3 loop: CASMRDSYEQYF. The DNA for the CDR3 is TGTGCCAGCATGCGGGATTCCTACGAGCAGTACTTC.

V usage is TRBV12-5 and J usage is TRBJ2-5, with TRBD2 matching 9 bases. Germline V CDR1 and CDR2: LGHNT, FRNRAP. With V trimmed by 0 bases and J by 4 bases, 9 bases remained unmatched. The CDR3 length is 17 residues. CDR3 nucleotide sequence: TGTGCTAGTGGTTTGGTCCGGACAGCGGGAGGCATAGAGACCCAGTACTTC. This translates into CASGLVRTAGGIETQYF.

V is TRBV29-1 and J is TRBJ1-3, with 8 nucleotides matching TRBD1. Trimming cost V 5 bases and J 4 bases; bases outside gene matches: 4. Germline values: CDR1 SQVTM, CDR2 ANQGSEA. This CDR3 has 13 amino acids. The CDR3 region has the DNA TGCAGCGTTCGGCCAGGGGGCGGAAACACCATATATTTT. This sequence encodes CSVRPGGGNTIYF.

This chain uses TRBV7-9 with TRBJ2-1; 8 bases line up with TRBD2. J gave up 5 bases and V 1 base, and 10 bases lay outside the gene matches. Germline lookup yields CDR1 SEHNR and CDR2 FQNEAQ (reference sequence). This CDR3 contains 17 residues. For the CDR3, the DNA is TGTGCCAGCAGCTTAGGTGCCAGGGCGGGGGGTAACAATGAGCAGTTCTTC. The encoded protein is CASSLGARAGGNNEQFF.

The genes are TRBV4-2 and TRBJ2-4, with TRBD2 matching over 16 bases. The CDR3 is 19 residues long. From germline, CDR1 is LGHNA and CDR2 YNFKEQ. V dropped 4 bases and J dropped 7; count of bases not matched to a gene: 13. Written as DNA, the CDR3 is TGTGCCAGCAGCCCGGTGCCCGGGACTAGCGGGGGGGCGGTGAACATTCAGTACTTC. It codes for CASSPVPGTSGGAVNIQYF.

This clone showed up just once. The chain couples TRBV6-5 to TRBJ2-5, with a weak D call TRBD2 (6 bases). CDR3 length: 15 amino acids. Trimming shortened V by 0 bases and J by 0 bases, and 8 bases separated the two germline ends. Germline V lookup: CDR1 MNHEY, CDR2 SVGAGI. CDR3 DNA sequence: TGTGCCAGCAGTTACTCGGGGAGGTACCAAGAGACCCAGTACTTC. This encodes CASSYSGRYQETQYF.

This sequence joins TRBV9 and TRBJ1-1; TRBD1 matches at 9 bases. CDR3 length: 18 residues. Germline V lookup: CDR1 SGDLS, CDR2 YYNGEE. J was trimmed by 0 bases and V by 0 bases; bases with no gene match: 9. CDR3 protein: CASSVATTGGPMNTEAFF. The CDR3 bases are TGTGCCAGCAGCGTAGCTACGACAGGGGGTCCCATGAACACTGAAGCTTTCTTT.

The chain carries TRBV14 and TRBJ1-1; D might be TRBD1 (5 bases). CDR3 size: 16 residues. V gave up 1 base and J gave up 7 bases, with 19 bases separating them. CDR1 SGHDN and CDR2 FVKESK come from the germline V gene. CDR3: CASSQGIPSGAREAFF. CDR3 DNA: TGTGCCAGCAGCCAAGGCATCCCCTCTGGGGCTCGTGAAGCTTTCTTT.

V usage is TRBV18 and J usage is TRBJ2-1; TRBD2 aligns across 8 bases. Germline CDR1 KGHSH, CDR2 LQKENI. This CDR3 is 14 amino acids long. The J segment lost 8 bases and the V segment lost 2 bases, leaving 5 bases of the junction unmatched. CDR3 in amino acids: CASSPRTAGDEQFF. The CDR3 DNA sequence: TGTGCCAGCTCACCAAGGACAGCGGGGGATGAGCAGTTCTTC.

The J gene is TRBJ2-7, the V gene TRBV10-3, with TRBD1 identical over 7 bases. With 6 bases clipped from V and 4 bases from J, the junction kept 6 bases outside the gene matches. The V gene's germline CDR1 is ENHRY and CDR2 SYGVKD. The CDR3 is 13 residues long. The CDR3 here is CAIRTGQGYEQYF. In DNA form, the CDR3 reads TGTGCCATCAGGACAGGGCAGGGGTACGAGCAGTACTTC.

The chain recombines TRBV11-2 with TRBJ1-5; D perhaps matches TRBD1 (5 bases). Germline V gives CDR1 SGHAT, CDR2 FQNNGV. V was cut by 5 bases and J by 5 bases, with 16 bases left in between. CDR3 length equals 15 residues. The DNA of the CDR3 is TGTGCCAGCAGCGCCCCAGGGACTCGGGATCAGCCCCAGCATTTT. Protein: CASSAPGTRDQPQHF.

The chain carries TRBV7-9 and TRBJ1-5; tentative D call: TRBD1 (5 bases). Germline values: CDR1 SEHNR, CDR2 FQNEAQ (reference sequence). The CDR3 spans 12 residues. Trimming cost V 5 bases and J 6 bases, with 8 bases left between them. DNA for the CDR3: TGTGCCAGCAGCCTAGGGGCTCAGCCCCAGCATTTT. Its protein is CASSLGAQPQHF.

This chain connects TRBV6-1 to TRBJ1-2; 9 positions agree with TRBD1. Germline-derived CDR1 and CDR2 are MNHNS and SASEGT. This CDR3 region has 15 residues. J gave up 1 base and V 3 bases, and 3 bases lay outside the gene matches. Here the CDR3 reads CASSDGQGINYGYTF. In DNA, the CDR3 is TGTGCCAGCAGTGATGGACAGGGGATTAACTATGGCTACACCTTC.

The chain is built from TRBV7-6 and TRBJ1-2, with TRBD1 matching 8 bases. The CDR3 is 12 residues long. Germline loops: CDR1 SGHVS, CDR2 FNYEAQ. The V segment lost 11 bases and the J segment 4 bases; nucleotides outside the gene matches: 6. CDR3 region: CARTGGCYGYTF. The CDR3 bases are TGTGCCCGTACAGGGGGGTGCTATGGCTACACCTTC.

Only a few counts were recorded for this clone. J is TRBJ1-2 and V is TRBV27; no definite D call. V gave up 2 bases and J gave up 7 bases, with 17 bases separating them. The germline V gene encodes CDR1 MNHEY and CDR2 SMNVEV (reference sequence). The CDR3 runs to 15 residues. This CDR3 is CASSLNPTRRSGYTF. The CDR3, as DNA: TGTGCCAGCAGTTTAAACCCGACCCGCAGGTCTGGCTACACCTTC.

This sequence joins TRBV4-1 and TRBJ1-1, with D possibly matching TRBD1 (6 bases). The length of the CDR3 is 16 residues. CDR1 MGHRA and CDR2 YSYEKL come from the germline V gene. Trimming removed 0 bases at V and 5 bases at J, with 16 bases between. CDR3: CASSQDGSGVRTEAFF. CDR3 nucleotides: TGCGCCAGCAGCCAAGACGGATCAGGGGTGCGGACTGAAGCTTTCTTT.

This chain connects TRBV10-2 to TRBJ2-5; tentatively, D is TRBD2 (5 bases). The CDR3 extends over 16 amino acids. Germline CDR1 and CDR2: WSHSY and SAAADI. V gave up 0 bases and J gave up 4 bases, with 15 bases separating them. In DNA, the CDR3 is TGCGCCAGCAGTGAGTCGGACGACTGGACTCTAGAGACCCAGTACTTC. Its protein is CASSESDDWTLETQYF.